Listed below are T cell receptor beta chains from one sample, sequenced in a study of T cell repertoires in cytomegalovirus infection. One entry per CDR3 protein results from TCRdb running MiXCR on the reads. The top ten clones hold approximately 14% of a sample with some 800,000 distinct CDR3 sequences, under 35% of them seen once. These TCRs' antigens remain unknown. The sequences come from cultured CD8+ T cells from PBMCs, collected from culture after CMV antigen stimulation. The receptors derive from a human donor in good health (CMV status not recorded). Some clones in this sample may be carry-over from other donors' samples. CDR3s include the opening cysteine and the closing phenylalanine or tryptophan. A D gene is named only where the DNA matches it firmly. Clone size is shown for a subset of rows, as once, few, many or a class of expanded clone.

D gene	V gene	J gene	clone size	CDR3 protein	CDR3 DNA
TRBD1	TRBV27	TRBJ1-2	few	CASRNRGVDGYTF	TGTGCCAGCAGAAACAGGGGCGTGGATGGCTACACCTTC
.	TRBV7-9	TRBJ1-1	.	CTSSLRAGPNTEAFF	TGTACCAGCAGCTTGCGTGCGGGACCGAACACTGAAGCTTTCTTT
.	TRBV7-4	TRBJ2-1	.	CASSNAGRADEQFF	TGTGCCAGCAGCAACGCAGGCAGGGCGGATGAGCAGTTCTTC
.	TRBV7-8	TRBJ2-1	many	CASSLELAGVSINYNEQFF	TGTGCCAGCAGCTTAGAATTGGCAGGGGTCTCAATAAATTACAATGAGCAGTTCTTC
TRBD1	TRBV5-1	TRBJ2-1	few	CASSLPITPTGVELDEQFF	TGCGCCAGCAGCTTACCGATTACTCCGACAGGGGTAGAACTGGATGAGCAGTTCTTC
.	TRBV24-1	TRBJ1-5	.	CATRMVRPSNQPQHF	TGTGCCACCAGGATGGTTCGACCTTCCAATCAGCCCCAGCATTTT
.	TRBV7-9	TRBJ2-3	.	CASSSVRPTDTQYF	TGTGCCAGCAGCTCCGTTCGACCCACAGATACGCAGTATTTT
TRBD1	TRBV11-3	TRBJ2-5	few	CASSLGSTGGTFMTRETQYF	TGTGCCAGCAGCTTAGGAAGCACAGGGGGCACCTTCATGACGAGGGAGACCCAGTACTTC
.	TRBV20-1	TRBJ1-5	.	CSAPAGTGDQPQHF	TGCAGTGCCCCCGCCGGGACGGGTGATCAGCCCCAGCATTTT
.	TRBV7-6	TRBJ1-2	.	CASSKDGGPSGYTF	TGTGCCAGCAGCAAAGACGGGGGCCCTAGCGGCTACACCTTC
.	TRBV12-3/TRBV12-4	TRBJ2-7	.	CASSGGTILYEQYF	TGTGCCAGCAGTGGAGGGACGATATTATACGAGCAGTACTTC
.	TRBV12-3/TRBV12-4	TRBJ1-5	.	CASSFKKAGESISNQPQHF	TGTGCCAGCAGTTTTAAAAAGGCAGGGGAATCGATCAGCAATCAGCCCCAGCATTTT
TRBD1	TRBV7-9	TRBJ1-4	.	CASSLWDREKLFF	TGTGCCAGCAGCTTATGGGACAGGGAAAAACTGTTTTTT
TRBD2	TRBV7-2	TRBJ2-7	many	CASSSGTSGGVEDEQYF	TGTGCCAGCAGCTCCGGGACTAGCGGGGGGGTAGAAGACGAGCAGTACTTC
.	TRBV7-9	TRBJ1-4	.	CASSSSRGQDPEKLFF	TGTGCCAGCAGCTCGAGTAGGGGACAAGACCCAGAAAAACTGTTTTTT
.	TRBV7-8	TRBJ2-3	many	CASSLGSGTGTDTQYF	TGTGCCAGCAGCTTGGGAAGCGGCACCGGCACAGATACGCAGTATTTT
.	TRBV6-2/TRBV6-3	TRBJ2-3	few	CASSYTALQVTDTQYF	TGTGCCAGCAGTTATACGGCTCTACAGGTCACAGATACGCAGTATTTT
.	TRBV27	TRBJ2-7	few	CASSLRQGTYEQYF	TGTGCCAGCAGTTTAAGGCAGGGCACCTACGAGCAGTACTTC
.	TRBV5-5	TRBJ1-1	.	CASSLGGGTNTEAFF	TGTGCCAGCAGCTTGGGGGGAGGGACGAACACTGAAGCTTTCTTT
.	TRBV7-3	TRBJ2-3	.	CASSSNAGDTQYF	TGTGCCAGCAGCTCCAATGCGGGGGATACGCAGTATTTT
TRBD1	TRBV7-9	TRBJ1-5	.	CASSASGTGSNQPQHF	TGTGCCAGCAGCGCCTCGGGGACAGGGAGCAATCAGCCCCAGCATTTT
TRBD1	TRBV7-9	TRBJ2-3	few	CASSPTGQQTDTQYF	TGTGCCAGCAGCCCCACGGGACAGCAGACAGATACGCAGTATTTT
.	TRBV29-1	TRBJ2-7	.	CSVDSNYEQYF	TGCAGCGTTGATTCCAACTACGAGCAGTACTTC
TRBD2	TRBV7-9	TRBJ2-1	many	CASNPGGGYNEQFF	TGTGCCAGCAACCCGGGGGGAGGCTACAATGAGCAGTTCTTC
.	TRBV7-2	TRBJ2-3	many	CASSLFFTDTQYF	TGTGCCAGCAGCTTATTCTTCACAGATACGCAGTATTTT
.	TRBV7-6	TRBJ1-1	.	CASSLDDAEAFF	TGTGCCAGCAGCTTAGATGATGCTGAAGCTTTCTTT
TRBD1	TRBV20-1	TRBJ1-1	.	CSATRDRGTEAFF	TGCAGTGCTACCCGGGACAGGGGCACTGAAGCTTTCTTT
.	TRBV2	TRBJ2-1	.	CASSDYWTDANEQFF	TGTGCCAGCAGTGACTATTGGACGGACGCCAATGAGCAGTTCTTC
.	TRBV7-8	TRBJ2-1	few	CASSLAGVISSYNEQFF	TGTGCCAGCAGCTTAGCGGGGGTTATAAGCTCCTACAATGAGCAGTTCTTC
.	TRBV7-9	TRBJ1-4	few	CASSLLTGTTNEKLFF	TGTGCCAGCAGCTTGTTGACAGGAACAACTAATGAAAAACTGTTTTTT
TRBD1	TRBV6-1	TRBJ1-5	few	CASSEDPGQGPQPQHF	TGTGCCAGCAGTGAAGACCCGGGACAGGGCCCTCAGCCCCAGCATTTT
.	TRBV10-3	TRBJ1-5	few	CAIGGDLLNNQPQHF	TGTGCCATTGGGGGTGACCTCCTCAACAATCAGCCCCAGCATTTT